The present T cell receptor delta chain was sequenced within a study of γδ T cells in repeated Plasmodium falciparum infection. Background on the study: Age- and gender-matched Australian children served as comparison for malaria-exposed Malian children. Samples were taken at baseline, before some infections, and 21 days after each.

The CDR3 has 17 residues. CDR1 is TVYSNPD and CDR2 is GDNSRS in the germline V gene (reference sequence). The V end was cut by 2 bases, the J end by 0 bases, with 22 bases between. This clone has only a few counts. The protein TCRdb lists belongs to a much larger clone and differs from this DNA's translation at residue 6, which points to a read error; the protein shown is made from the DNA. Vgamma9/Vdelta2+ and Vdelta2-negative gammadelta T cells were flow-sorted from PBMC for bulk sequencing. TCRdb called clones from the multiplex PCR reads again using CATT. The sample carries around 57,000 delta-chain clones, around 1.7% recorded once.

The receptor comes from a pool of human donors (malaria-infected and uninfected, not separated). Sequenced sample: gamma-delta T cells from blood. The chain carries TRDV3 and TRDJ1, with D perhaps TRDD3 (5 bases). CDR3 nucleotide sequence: TGTGCCTTTCGCTCCCGTACTGGCCACCCGTACACCGATAAACTCATCTTT. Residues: CAFRSRTGHPYTDKLIF.